This paragraph covers one T cell receptor beta chain sequence. The data derive from a study of control samples from healthy donors and cancer patients. The length of the CDR3 is 13 residues. Trimming removed 3 bases at V and 7 bases at J, with 12 bases between. The germline CDR1 and CDR2 sequences are SEHNR and FQNEAQ (reference sequence). Libraries were prepared by immunoSEQ multiplex PCR; TCRdb keeps only in-frame clonotypes and omits some of them. The table records 100,000 to 150,000 clones, about 90% of them present only once. The chain couples TRBV7-9 to TRBJ1-2, with a tentative D call TRBD1 (6 bases). The sequencing input was blood. The sequence was obtained from a woman aged 50 to 60 in good health. The CDR3 sequence is CASSLDGRGGYTF. CDR3 DNA: TGTGCCAGCAGCTTGGATGGCAGGGGTGGCTACACCTTC. Full variable domain (missing parts from reference TRBV7-9 and TRBJ1-2): DTGVSQNPRHKITKRGQNVTFRCDPISEHNRLYWYRQTLGQGPEFLTYFQNEAQLEKSRLLSDRFSAERPKGSFSTLEIQRTEQGDSAMYLCASSLDGRGGYTFGSGTRLTVV.